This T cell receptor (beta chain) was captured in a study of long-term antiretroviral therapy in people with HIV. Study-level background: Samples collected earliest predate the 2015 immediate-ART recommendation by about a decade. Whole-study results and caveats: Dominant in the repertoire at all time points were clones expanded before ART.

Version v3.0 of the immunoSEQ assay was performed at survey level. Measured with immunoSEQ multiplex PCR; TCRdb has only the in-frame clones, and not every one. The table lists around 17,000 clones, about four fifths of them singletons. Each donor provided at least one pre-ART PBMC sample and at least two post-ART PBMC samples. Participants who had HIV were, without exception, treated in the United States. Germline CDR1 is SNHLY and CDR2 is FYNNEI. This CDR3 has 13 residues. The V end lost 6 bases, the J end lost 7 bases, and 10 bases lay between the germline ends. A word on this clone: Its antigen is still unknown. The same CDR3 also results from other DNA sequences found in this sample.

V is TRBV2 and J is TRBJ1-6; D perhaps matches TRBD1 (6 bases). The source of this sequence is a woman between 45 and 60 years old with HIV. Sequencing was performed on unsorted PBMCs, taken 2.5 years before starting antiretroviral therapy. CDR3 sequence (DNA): TGTGCCAGCAGACAGGGCGGGAATTCACCCCTCCACTTT. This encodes CASRQGGNSPLHF.